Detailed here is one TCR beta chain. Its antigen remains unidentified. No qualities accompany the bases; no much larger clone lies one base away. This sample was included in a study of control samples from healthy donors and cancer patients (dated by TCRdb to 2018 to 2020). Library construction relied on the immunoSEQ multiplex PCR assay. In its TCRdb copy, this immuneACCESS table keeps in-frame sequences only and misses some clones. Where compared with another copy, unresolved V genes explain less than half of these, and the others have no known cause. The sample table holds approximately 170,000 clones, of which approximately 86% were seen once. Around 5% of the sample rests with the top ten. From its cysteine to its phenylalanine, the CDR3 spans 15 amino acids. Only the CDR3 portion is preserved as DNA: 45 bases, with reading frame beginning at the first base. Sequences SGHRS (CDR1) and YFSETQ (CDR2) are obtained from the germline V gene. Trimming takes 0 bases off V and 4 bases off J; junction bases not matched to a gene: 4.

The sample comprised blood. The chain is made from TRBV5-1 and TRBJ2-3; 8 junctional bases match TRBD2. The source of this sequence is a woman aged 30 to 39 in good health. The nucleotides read TGCGCCAGCAGCTTGGATCAGCGGGGGCCAGATACGCAGTATTTT. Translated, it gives CASSLDQRGPDTQYF.